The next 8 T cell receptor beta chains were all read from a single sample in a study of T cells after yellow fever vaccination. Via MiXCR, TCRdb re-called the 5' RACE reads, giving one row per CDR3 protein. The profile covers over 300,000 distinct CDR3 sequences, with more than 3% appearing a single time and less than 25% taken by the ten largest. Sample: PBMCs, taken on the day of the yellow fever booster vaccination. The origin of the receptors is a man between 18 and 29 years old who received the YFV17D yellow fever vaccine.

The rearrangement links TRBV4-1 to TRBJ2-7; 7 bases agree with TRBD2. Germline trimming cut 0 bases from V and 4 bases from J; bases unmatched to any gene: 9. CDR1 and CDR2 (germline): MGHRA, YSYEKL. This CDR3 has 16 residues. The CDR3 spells CASSQDIASGRYEQYV. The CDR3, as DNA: TGCGCCAGCAGCCAAGATATAGCTAGCGGTCGATACGAGCAGTACGTC.

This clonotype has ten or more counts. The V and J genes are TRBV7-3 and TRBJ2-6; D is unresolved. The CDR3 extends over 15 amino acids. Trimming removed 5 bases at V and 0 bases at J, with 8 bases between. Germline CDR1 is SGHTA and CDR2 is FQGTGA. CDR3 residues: CASSRSRSGANVLTF. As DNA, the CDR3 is TGTGCCAGCAGCCGATCGCGCTCTGGGGCCAACGTCCTGACTTTC.

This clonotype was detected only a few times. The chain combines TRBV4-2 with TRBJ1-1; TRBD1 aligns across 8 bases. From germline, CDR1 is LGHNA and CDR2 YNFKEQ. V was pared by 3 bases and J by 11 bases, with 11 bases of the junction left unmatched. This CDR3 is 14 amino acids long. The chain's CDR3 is CASSQGRGQGSAFF. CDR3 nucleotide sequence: TGTGCCAGCAGCCAGGGTAGAGGACAGGGCAGCGCTTTCTTT.

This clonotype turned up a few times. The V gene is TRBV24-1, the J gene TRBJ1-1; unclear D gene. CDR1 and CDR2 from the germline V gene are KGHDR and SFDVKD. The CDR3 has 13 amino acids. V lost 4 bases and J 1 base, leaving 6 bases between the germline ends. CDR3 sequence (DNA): TGTGCCACCAGTGACCGGAGGAACACTGAAGCTTTCTTT. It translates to CATSDRRNTEAFF.

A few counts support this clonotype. As DNA, the CDR3 is TGTGCCAGCAGCTTCGGCGGGGGAGACCAAGAGACCCAGTACTTC. Protein sequence: CASSFGGGDQETQYF. The V call is TRBV5-4, the J call TRBJ2-5, with 7 bases that match TRBD2. The V gene end was trimmed by 2 bases and the J gene end by 0 bases; junction bases not matched to a gene: 4. Germline V CDR1 and CDR2: SGHNT, YYREEE (reference sequence). CDR3 length: 15 residues.

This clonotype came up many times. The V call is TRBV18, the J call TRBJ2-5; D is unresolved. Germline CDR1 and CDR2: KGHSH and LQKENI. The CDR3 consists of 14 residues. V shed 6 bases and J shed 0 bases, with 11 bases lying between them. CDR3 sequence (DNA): TGTGCCAGCTCGCCTGTGCCCTACCAAGAGACCCAGTACTTC. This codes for CASSPVPYQETQYF.

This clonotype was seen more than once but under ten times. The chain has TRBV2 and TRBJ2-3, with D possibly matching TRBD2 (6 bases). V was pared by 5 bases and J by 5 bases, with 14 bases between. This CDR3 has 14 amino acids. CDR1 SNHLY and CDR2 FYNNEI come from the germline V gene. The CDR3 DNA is TGTGCCAGCAGTCCCAGGACTACCCTAGATACGCAGTATTTT. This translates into CASSPRTTLDTQYF.

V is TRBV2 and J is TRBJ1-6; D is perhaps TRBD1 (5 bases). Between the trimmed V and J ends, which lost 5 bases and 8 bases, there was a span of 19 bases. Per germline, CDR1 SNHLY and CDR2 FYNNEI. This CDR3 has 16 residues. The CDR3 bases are TGTGCCAGCAGTACCCGACAGCCAACGTCTTATTCACCCCTCCACTTT. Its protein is CASSTRQPTSYSPLHF.